This T cell receptor beta chain came from a study of regulatory T cells in long-lasting Graves disease. Germline V gene data show CDR1 as MGHRA and CDR2 as YSYEKL. V was shortened by 1 base and J by 1 base, with 10 bases between the two germline ends. The CDR3 covers 15 residues. The time point here: newly diagnosed GD, antithyroid drugs for less than 3 months. RNA isolated from PBMCs was used to make the TCR library. Assembly of TCR beta libraries relied on iRepertoire HTBI primers together with Arm-PCR of CDR3 regions. Each CDR3 protein is one row after TCRdb ran MiXCR on the multiplex PCR reads. This sample yields roughly 530,000 distinct CDR3 sequences, of which 15% to 20% are seen a single time; more than 20% belongs to the top ten. These data also formed part of another study, on T cells in Graves' hyperthyroidism and ophthalmopathy.

The chain has TRBV4-1 and TRBJ1-2; tentatively, D is TRBD1 (5 bases). The sequenced sample was peripheral blood mononuclear cells (PBMCs), obtained at new diagnosis, from a patient treated with antithyroid drugs. The TCR sequence derives from a woman aged 35 to 60 with Graves disease. The CDR3 nucleotides are TGCGCCAGCAGCCAAGGGCAGGGCATTAACTATGGCTACACCTTC. It specifies CASSQGQGINYGYTF.